The entry below gives a single TCR beta chain sequence along with its context. The table came from immunoSEQ multiplex PCR; TCRdb's copy has only in-frame clones and leaves some out. Of roughly 60,000 clones in the sample, around 90% were seen once. The data are from a study of blood T cell repertoires in COVID-19. About the study: Spain, Italy and the United States supplied samples that represented acute and convalescent COVID-19.

The sequence was collected from a man aged 50-60 years with active COVID-19. The sample comprised peripheral blood.

CDR3 nucleotides: TGTGCCACCAGCAGCGGCGGGACAGGGTATTCGCAGTACTTC. Protein product: CATSSGGTGYSQYF. The genes are TRBV15 and TRBJ2-7; 9 bases agree with TRBD1. This CDR3 spans 14 amino acids. Trimming at V came to 3 bases and at J to 9 bases, leaving 9 bases not matched to a gene. Germline-derived CDR1 and CDR2 are LNHNV and YYDKDF (reference sequence).